This T cell receptor (beta chain) was found in a study of blood T cell repertoires in COVID-19. For the study at large: The cDNA or gDNA used as material had been derived from T cells, B-cell-depleted T cells, or PBMCs.

Only in-frame clones appear in the TCRdb table, and some are missing; sequencing was by immunoSEQ multiplex PCR. The sample holds roughly 150,000 clones, 77% seen once. This clone was detected only a few times. V lost 6 bases to trimming and J lost 1 base, with 16 bases between them. Per germline, CDR1 SGDLS and CDR2 YYNGEE. The CDR3 extends over 15 amino acids. The sequencing sample was made of peripheral blood. This TCR derives from a man in his 70s with acute or convalescent COVID-19. The J gene is TRBJ1-1, the V gene TRBV9, with TRBD1 as a possible D gene (5 bases). CDR3 sequence: CASTLGTGSNTEAFF. DNA of the CDR3: TGTGCCAGCACCCTTGGCACAGGATCGAACACTGAAGCTTTCTTT.